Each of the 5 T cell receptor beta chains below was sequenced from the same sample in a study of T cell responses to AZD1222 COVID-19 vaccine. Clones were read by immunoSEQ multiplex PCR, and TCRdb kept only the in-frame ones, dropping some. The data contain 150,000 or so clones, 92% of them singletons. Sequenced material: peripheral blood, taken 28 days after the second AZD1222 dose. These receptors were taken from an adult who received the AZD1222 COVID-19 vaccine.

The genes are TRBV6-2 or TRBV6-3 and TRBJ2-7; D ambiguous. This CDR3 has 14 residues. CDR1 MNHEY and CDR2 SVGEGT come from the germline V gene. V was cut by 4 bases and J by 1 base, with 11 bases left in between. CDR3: CASSSGQPSYEQYF. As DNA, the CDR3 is TGTGCCAGCAGTTCGGGTCAACCATCCTACGAGCAGTACTTC.

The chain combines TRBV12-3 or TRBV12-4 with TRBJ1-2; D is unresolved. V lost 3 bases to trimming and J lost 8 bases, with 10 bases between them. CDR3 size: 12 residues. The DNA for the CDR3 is TGTGCCAGCAGTTTCGGGCCAGAAGGCTACACCTTC. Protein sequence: CASSFGPEGYTF.

This CDR3 is CASSQLKVNTEAFF. CDR3 nucleotides: TGTGCCAGCAGCCAATTGAAGGTGAACACTGAAGCTTTCTTT. This chain uses TRBV3-1 (or the pseudogene TRBV3-2) with TRBJ1-1; D not certain. Trimming left V 2 bases short and J 0 bases short, with 7 bases between. Germline CDR1 and CDR2: LGHDT and YNNKEL (reference sequence). The CDR3 contains 14 residues.

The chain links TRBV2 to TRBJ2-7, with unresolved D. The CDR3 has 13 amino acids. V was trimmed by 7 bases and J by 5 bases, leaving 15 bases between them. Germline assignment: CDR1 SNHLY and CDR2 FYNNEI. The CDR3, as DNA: TGTGCCAGCATATTGGACCGGCTTGACGAGCAGTACTTC. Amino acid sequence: CASILDRLDEQYF.

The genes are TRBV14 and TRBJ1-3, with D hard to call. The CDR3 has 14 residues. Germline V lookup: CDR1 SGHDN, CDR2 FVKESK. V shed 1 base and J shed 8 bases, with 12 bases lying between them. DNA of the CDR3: TGTGCCAGCAGCCAAGTGAATGAGGTCCACACCATATATTTT. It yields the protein CASSQVNEVHTIYF. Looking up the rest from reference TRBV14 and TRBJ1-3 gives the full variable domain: EAGVTQFPSHSVIEKGQTVTLRCDPISGHDNLYWYRRVMGKEIKFLLHFVKESKQDESGMPNNRFLAERTGGTYSTLKVQPAELEDSGVYFCASSQVNEVHTIYFGEGSWLTVV.